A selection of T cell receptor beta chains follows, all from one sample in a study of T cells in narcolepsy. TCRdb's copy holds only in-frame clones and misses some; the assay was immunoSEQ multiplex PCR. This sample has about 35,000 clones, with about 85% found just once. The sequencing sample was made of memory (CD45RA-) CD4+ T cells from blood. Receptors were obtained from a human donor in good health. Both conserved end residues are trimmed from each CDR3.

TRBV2	ASRKDAQPHYGYT
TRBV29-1	SVGDTGQPQH
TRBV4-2	ASSQEWLQETQY
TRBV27	ASSGGRAYNEQF
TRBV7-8	ASSLGAGGPFEQY
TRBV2	ASTGQRAGEQY
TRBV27	ASSFGDRETYGYT
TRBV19	ASSQGFANTGELF
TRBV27	ASSYLAGAYNEQF
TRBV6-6	ASSLGYGLNTIY
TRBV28	ASSLVGQNEKLF
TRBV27	ARLPLRLLGGGGDMNTEAF
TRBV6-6	ASSYSEFIEQF
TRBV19	ASSIQGSGGVGQF
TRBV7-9	ASSPRGYEQY
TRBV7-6	ASSWRIAGGPYEQY
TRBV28	AVEGGNSYEQY
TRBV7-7	ASSFTLADTQY
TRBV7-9	ASSSFAGDYGYT
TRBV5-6	ASSTDRGGGETQY
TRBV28	ASIRGTSGYNEQF
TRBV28	ASSSRQPQH
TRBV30	AWKRERSGAFYEQY
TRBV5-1	ASSAPLLTNTGELF
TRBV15	ATSTGTAIEQY
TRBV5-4	ASSLRGSGDYGYT
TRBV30	AWSIGSSGSNEQF
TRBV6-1	AVRPPTYEQY
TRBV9	ASSAGAGQGYTEAF
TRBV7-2	ASSLRSDNSNQPQH
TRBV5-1	ASSLVAGAHEQY
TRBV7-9	ASSLREGGRWGEQF
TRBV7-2	ASSLVPGTSGRGNEQF
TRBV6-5	ASSYSGDRGEKLF
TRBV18	ASSTSGGGIEQY
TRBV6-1	ASSSGGYSTDTQY
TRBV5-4	ASSLNTEAF
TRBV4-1	ASSQGLLRGGETQY
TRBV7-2	ASSLGDRGRSPLH
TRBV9	ASSASPSVHYEQY
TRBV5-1	ASSLRASGEQY
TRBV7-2	ASSPGRHNSPLH
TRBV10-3	AIAQAPSTDTQY
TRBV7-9	AGQRSSGNTIY
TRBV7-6	ASSFGRTTETQY
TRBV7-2	ASSLAAGVHEQY
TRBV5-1	ASSLGGLAAEQY
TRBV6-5	ASRPLTGFDGYT
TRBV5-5	ASSLVRGGIVTEAF
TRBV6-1	ASSALQRRANEKLF
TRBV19	AGRQGNLGYT
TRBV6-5	ASRDTGRQF
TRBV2	ASSEGGLGGYT
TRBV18	ASSPSWDEQY
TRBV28	ASSLGGFDTEAF
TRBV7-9	ASSQGGGRAYEQY
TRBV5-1	ASSLGADGLEAF